The 18 T cell receptor beta chains reported below all come from one sample, sequenced in a study of tumor-infiltrating lymphocytes in primary liver carcinoma. Without any cell sorting, about 19-31 mg of bulk tissue yielded co-extracted RNA and DNA. The researchers produced TCR beta cDNA from 400 to 650 ng total RNA with a constant-region primer. TCR beta libraries came from three nested multiplex PCR rounds using slightly modified ARM-PCR. A C-beta reverse primer and TRBV1-TRBV30 forward primers served in each of the first two PCR rounds, at ten to eleven cycles apiece. A single record per CDR3 protein comes from TCRdb applying MiXCR to the multiplex PCR reads. The sample lists 90,000 to 150,000 distinct CDR3 sequences; about two thirds were seen once. The material sequenced was tumor-adjacent normal liver tissue. The origin of the receptors is an older woman with primary liver carcinoma and hepatitis B virus infection.

Note on this clonotype: Relative to the germline gene, one junction end is altered; a read error may explain this. The chain has TRBV5-1 and TRBJ1-2; 9 positions agree with TRBD1. This CDR3 contains 14 residues. The V gene's germline CDR1 is SGHRS and CDR2 YFSETQ. The CDR3 DNA reads as TGCGACAGCAGCTTTTCACAGGGGGCGCGTGGCTACACCTTC. This translates into CDSSFSQGARGYTF.

As for this clonotype: The conserved phenylalanine or tryptophan is not found at the CDR3 terminus, so this likely reflects a read error. Because the CDR3's place on the DNA is in doubt, the DNA is left out and the CDR3 is given as listed by TCRdb. Here the CDR3 reads CASSWKEQETLYL. This chain uses TRBV11-2 with TRBJ2-5. The CDR3 is 13 amino acids in total, end residues counted. Germline V lookup: CDR1 SGHAT, CDR2 FQNNGV.

This clonotype was seen ten or more times. The rearrangement links TRBV29-1 to TRBJ1-4; possibly TRBD1 for D (6 bases). The CDR3 sequence is 13 residues long. Germline CDR1 reads SQVTM; CDR2 reads ANQGSEA. V was pared by 5 bases and J by 4 bases, with 11 bases between. This chain's CDR3 is CSVTGAFNEKLFF. Written as DNA, the CDR3 is TGCAGCGTTACGGGGGCTTTTAATGAAAAACTGTTTTTT.

In regard to this clonotype: This may stem from a read error, because a much larger clone lies one nucleotide away. The rearrangement uses TRBV24-1 and TRBJ1-5, with D perhaps matching TRBD1 (6 bases). Germline CDR1 is KGHDR and CDR2 is SFDVKD. The length of the CDR3 is 14 residues. The chain's CDR3 is CATIDTTGLQPQHF. The CDR3 DNA reads as TGTGCCACCATTGATACTACAGGGCTTCAGCCCCAGCATTTT.

This chain links TRBV10-2 with TRBJ1-5; D is ambiguous. V lost 6 bases and J lost 1, with 16 bases in between. Looked up from germline, CDR1 is WSHSY and CDR2 is SAAADI. This CDR3 is built from 16 residues. CDR3 amino acids: CASSPGVPLSNQPQHF. The CDR3 nucleotides are TGCGCCAGCAGCCCTGGGGTCCCCCTGAGCAATCAGCCCCAGCATTTT.

With regard to this clonotype: This may arise from a read error, as a much more abundant clone is one base away. This chain links TRBV7-9 with TRBJ1-6; 7 bases fit TRBD1. The germline V gene has CDR1 SEHNR and CDR2 FQNEAQ (reference sequence). V dropped 0 bases and J dropped 4; count of bases not matched to a gene: 6. The CDR3 runs to 17 residues. The CDR3, as DNA: TGTGCCAGCAGCTTAGCATTAGGGACAGCTTATAATTCACCCCTCCACTTT. Protein sequence: CASSLALGTAYNSPLHF.

The chain joins TRBV19 to TRBJ2-7, with 8 bases aligning to TRBD2. Germline V gene sequence: CDR1 LNHDA, CDR2 SQIVND (reference sequence). This CDR3 contains 15 residues. J gave up 7 bases and V 6 bases, and 14 bases lay outside the gene matches. CDR3 residues: CASRSAGVPSWEQYF. DNA for the CDR3: TGTGCCAGTAGATCAGCGGGAGTGCCGTCCTGGGAGCAGTACTTC. The variable domain in full, completed from reference TRBV19 and TRBJ2-7, reads DGGITQSPKYLFRKEGQNVTLSCEQNLNHDAMYWYRQDPGQGLRLIYYSQIVNDFQKGDIAEGYSVSREKKESFPLTVTSAQKNPTAFYLCASRSAGVPSWEQYFGPGTRLTVT.

A note on this clonotype: A read error may explain this, as a much larger clone is one base away. The V gene is TRBV5-1, the J gene TRBJ2-5; a weak D match, TRBD1 (5 bases). Germline V lookup: CDR1 SGHRS, CDR2 YFSETQ. The CDR3 loop spans 15 amino acids. Trimming shortened V by 2 bases and J by 2 bases, and 13 bases separated the two germline ends. DNA of the CDR3: TGCGCCAGCAGCTTATCGACAGTTAAACAAGAGACCCAGTACTTC. It specifies CASSLSTVKQETQYF.

This clonotype was picked up many times. The V and J genes are TRBV5-1 and TRBJ2-7, with D maybe TRBD1 (6 bases). V was trimmed by 1 base and J by 5 bases, leaving 10 bases between them. The CDR3 is 13 residues long. Germline lookup yields CDR1 SGHRS and CDR2 YFSETQ. CDR3 sequence: CASSLSGVDEQYF. The CDR3, as DNA: TGCGCCAGCAGCTTGTCAGGGGTCGACGAGCAGTACTTC.

In its sample, this clonotype was seen once. The rearrangement links TRBV7-8 to TRBJ2-3; TRBD2 is a possible D gene (5 bases). V was shortened by 5 bases and J by 3 bases, with 18 bases between the two germline ends. This CDR3 has 16 amino acids. Germline CDR1 is SGHVS and CDR2 is FQNEAQ. CDR3 sequence (DNA): TGTGCCAGCAGCCCAAGACTATCGGGTCATACAGATACGCAGTATTTT. Translation: CASSPRLSGHTDTQYF.

On this clonotype itself: A junction end diverges from the germline sequence, so it may reflect a read error. The V and J genes are TRBV12-3 or TRBV12-4 and TRBJ1-5, with TRBD1 matching over 9 bases. The CDR3 totals 13 residues. As DNA, the CDR3 is TGTACCAGCAGCGGGACAGGGAATCAGGCCCAGCATTTT. Protein sequence: CTSSGTGNQAQHF.

On this clonotype: It is likely a read error, because the conserved phenylalanine at the end of the CDR3 is missing. This chain connects TRBV10-2 to TRBJ2-7; 7 bases line up with TRBD2. The CDR3 totals 14 residues. The V gene end was trimmed by 7 bases and the J gene end by 1 base; junction bases not matched to a gene: 7. Germline V CDR1 and CDR2: WSHSY, SAAADI. This CDR3 reads CASIRPGGSYEQYL. The CDR3 DNA reads as TGCGCCAGCATCCGACCCGGGGGGTCCTACGAGCAGTACCTC.

Worth noting for this clonotype: A much larger clone differs from this one at a single base, so this may be a read error. This sequence joins TRBV28 and TRBJ2-7, with TRBD2 matching 13 bases. This CDR3 region has 15 residues. V was pared by 5 bases and J by 9 bases, with 10 bases of the junction left unmatched. Per the germline V gene, CDR1 is MDHEN and CDR2 is SYDVKM. This CDR3 reads CASSPAGLAGVLQYF. DNA for the CDR3: TGTGCCAGCAGTCCCGCCGGACTAGCGGGAGTTCTGCAGTACTTC.

The chain has TRBV9 and TRBJ2-2, with D uncertain. The CDR3 length is 12 residues. Trimming pared 6 bases from V and 7 bases from J, leaving 10 bases between. Germline CDR1 SGDLS, CDR2 YYNGEE. This CDR3 is CASTIDHGELFF. CDR3 bases: TGTGCCAGCACCATAGATCACGGGGAGCTGTTTTTT.

V usage is TRBV11-3 and J usage is TRBJ2-1, with D uncertain. CDR1 is SGHNT, CDR2 YENEEA, per germline. This CDR3 has 14 residues. The V end lost 5 bases, the J end lost 10 bases, and 18 bases lay between the germline ends. CDR3 in amino acids: CASSLGSASGEQFF. The CDR3 bases are TGTGCCAGCAGCCTCGGTTCGGCGTCCGGGGAGCAGTTCTTC.

Comment on this clonotype: A read error may account for a junction end that differs from germline. The chain is built from TRBV4-1 and TRBJ1-3; D perhaps matches TRBD1 (5 bases). Germline V gene lookup returns CDR1 MGHRA and CDR2 YSYEKL. The CDR3 is made up of 16 amino acids. The CDR3 region is CASSRQPGDSGNAIYF. The CDR3 coding sequence is TGCGCCAGCAGCCGACAGCCTGGGGACTCTGGAAACGCCATATATTTT.

As for this clonotype: The germline gene is not matched at one end of the junction; a read error may be the cause. The rearrangement links TRBV11-2 to TRBJ2-1; D might be TRBD1 or TRBD2, each matching 5 bases. This CDR3 comprises 15 residues. The germline CDR1 and CDR2 sequences are SGHAT and FQNNGV. The CDR3 nucleotides read TGTACCAGCAGCTTAGAGGGGTGTCTCCTCAATGAACAGTTCTTC. Its protein is CTSSLEGCLLNEQFF.

The chain combines TRBV2 with TRBJ1-6; D is uncertain. The CDR3 sequence is 13 residues long. Germline values: CDR1 SNHLY, CDR2 FYNNEI. V lost 10 bases and J lost 7, with 14 bases in between. This CDR3 is CANRTYQNSPLHF. The CDR3 DNA sequence: TGTGCCAACAGAACCTACCAAAATTCACCCCTCCACTTT.